The 11 T cell receptor beta chains below come from one sample, sequenced in a study of blood T cell repertoires in COVID-19. The data were produced by immunoSEQ multiplex PCR, yet TCRdb's version contains in-frame clones alone and is incomplete. The sample records some 150,000 clones, approximately 88% being singletons. Sequences were obtained from peripheral blood. Receptor source: a man in his sixties with acute or convalescent COVID-19.

The chain links TRBV5-1 to TRBJ1-2; weak D call: TRBD1 (6 bases). Germline CDR1 SGHRS, CDR2 YFSETQ. V was clipped by 3 bases and J by 0 bases, with 12 bases between them. The CDR3 runs to 15 residues. The CDR3 DNA reads as TGCGCCAGCAGCTCTTGGGACAAGTCTAACTATGGCTACACCTTC. As protein: CASSSWDKSNYGYTF. Using reference TRBV5-1 and TRBJ1-2 for the parts outside the CDR3, the full variable domain is KAGVTQTPRYLIKTRGQQVTLSCSPISGHRSVSWYQQTPGQGLQFLFEYFSETQRNKGNFPGRFSGRQFSNSRSEMNVSTLELGDSALYLCASSSWDKSNYGYTFGSGTRLTVV.

This clone is a singleton in its sample. V gene TRBV11-2 combines with J gene TRBJ2-7; D possibly corresponds to TRBD2 (6 bases). The V end lost 1 base, the J end lost 6 bases, and 10 bases lay between the germline ends. The germline V gene encodes CDR1 SGHAT and CDR2 FQNNGV. The CDR3 has 13 residues. The CDR3, as DNA: TGTGCCAGCAGCTTAGGGGTGGGGGGCGAGCAGTACTTC. Translating gives CASSLGVGGEQYF.

V and J are TRBV6-6 and TRBJ1-2, with D tentatively TRBD1 (6 bases). Trimming took off 7 bases at V and 2 bases at J, with 11 bases between the two ends. In germline, CDR1 is MNHNY, CDR2 SVGAGI (reference sequence). This CDR3 is built from 13 residues. The CDR3 spells CASTRGRNYGYTF. The CDR3 coding sequence is TGTGCCAGCACCAGGGGTAGAAACTATGGCTACACCTTC.

This chain connects TRBV7-2 to TRBJ2-3, with TRBD1 matching 7 bases. With 6 bases clipped from V and 1 base from J, the junction kept 4 bases outside the gene matches. Germline V gene data show CDR1 as SGHTA and CDR2 as FQGNSA. The CDR3 spans 14 residues. The CDR3 DNA reads TGTGCCAGCAGTTATCAGGGGGGCACAGATACGCAGTATTTT. Amino acids: CASSYQGGTDTQYF.

The V gene is TRBV7-4, the J gene TRBJ1-6, with 7 bases lining up with TRBD1. The CDR3 covers 17 residues. Germline V gene lookup returns CDR1 SGHVT and CDR2 SQSDAQ. The J segment lost 2 bases and the V segment lost 7 bases, leaving 11 bases of the junction unmatched. CDR3 in amino acids: CASTIPGQSAYNSPLHF. CDR3 nucleotide sequence: TGTGCCAGCACGATACCGGGACAGTCGGCCTATAATTCACCCCTCCACTTT.

This chain uses TRBV6-5 with TRBJ1-3; tentative D call: TRBD1 (6 bases). Germline assignment: CDR1 MNHEY and CDR2 SVGAGI. V lost 0 bases and J lost 2, with 11 bases in between. The CDR3 is 16 amino acids. The CDR3 spells CASSYSWGGPGNTIYF. The CDR3 region has the DNA TGTGCCAGCAGTTACTCCTGGGGGGGGCCTGGAAACACCATATATTTT.

The chain carries TRBV7-8 and TRBJ2-7, with 7 nucleotides matching TRBD1. Germline V lookup: CDR1 SGHVS, CDR2 FQNEAQ. V shed 7 bases, J shed 2 bases, and the junction held 8 bases outside the gene matches. This CDR3 comprises 14 residues. For the CDR3, the DNA is TGTGCCAGCAACAAAGCGACAGGGCCCTACGAGCAGTACTTC. Translating it yields CASNKATGPYEQYF.

The chain recombines TRBV18 with TRBJ1-1; D not certain. Trimming shortened V by 5 bases and J by 3 bases, and 4 bases separated the two germline ends. The CDR3 length is 11 residues. The germline CDR1 and CDR2 sequences are KGHSH and LQKENI. CDR3 protein: CASSVDTEAFF. The DNA of the CDR3 is TGTGCCAGCTCAGTCGACACTGAAGCTTTCTTT.

The chain recombines TRBV9 with TRBJ2-3; 9 positions agree with TRBD2. This CDR3 has 16 residues. Germline CDR1 and CDR2: SGDLS and YYNGEE. Trimming cost V 4 bases and J 5 bases; bases outside gene matches: 11. CDR3 sequence (DNA): TGTGCCAGCAGCATCCAGGGCGGGGGGGCCATAGATACGCAGTATTTT. This encodes CASSIQGGGAIDTQYF.

This chain uses TRBV27 with TRBJ1-6, with TRBD1 identical over 7 bases. CDR1 and CDR2 (germline): MNHEY, SMNVEV (reference sequence). CDR3 size: 16 residues. V dropped 3 bases and J dropped 7; count of bases not matched to a gene: 9. The CDR3: CASSLGSTGSNSPLHF. DNA for the CDR3: TGTGCCAGCAGTTTGGGCTCGACAGGGTCGAATTCACCCCTCCACTTT.

The chain carries TRBV24-1 and TRBJ1-5, with 9 nucleotides matching TRBD1. The CDR3 has 16 residues. Per the germline V gene, CDR1 is KGHDR and CDR2 is SFDVKD. J was trimmed by 3 bases and V by 4 bases; bases with no gene match: 6. The CDR3 is CATSDPGTGSNQPQHF. CDR3 bases: TGTGCCACCAGTGACCCCGGGACAGGGTCCAATCAGCCCCAGCATTTT.